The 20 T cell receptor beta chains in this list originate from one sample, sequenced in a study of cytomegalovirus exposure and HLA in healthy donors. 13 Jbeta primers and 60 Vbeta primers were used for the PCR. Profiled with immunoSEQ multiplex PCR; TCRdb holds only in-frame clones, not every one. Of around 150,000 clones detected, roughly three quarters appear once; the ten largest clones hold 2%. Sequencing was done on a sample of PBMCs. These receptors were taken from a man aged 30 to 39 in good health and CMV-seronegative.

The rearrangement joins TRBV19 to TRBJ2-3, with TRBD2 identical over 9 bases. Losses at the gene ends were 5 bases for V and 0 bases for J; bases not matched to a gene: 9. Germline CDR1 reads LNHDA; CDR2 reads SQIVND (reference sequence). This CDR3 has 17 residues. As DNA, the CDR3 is TGTGCCAGTAGTTCGCGCCGGACTAGCGATAGCACAGATACGCAGTATTTT. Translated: CASSSRRTSDSTDTQYF.

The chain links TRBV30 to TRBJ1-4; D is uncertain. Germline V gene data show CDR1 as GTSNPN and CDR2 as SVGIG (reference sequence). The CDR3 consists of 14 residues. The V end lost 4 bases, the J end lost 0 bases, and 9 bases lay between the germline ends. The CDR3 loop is CAWKPFTTNEKLFF. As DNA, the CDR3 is TGTGCCTGGAAGCCGTTTACAACTAATGAAAAACTGTTTTTT.

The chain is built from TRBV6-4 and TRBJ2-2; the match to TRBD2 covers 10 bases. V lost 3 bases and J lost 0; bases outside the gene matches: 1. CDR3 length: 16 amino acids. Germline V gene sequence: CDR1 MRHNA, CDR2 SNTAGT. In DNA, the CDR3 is TGTGCCAGCAGTGATAGCGGGAGGTCGAACACCGGGGAGCTGTTTTTT. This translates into CASSDSGRSNTGELFF.

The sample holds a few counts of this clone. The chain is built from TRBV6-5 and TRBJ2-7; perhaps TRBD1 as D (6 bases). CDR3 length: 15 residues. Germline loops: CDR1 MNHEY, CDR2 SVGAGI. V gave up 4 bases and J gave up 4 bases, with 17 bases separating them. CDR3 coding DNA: TGTGCCAGCAGTTGGACTCCGGGACACTTTTACGAGCAGTACTTC. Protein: CASSWTPGHFYEQYF.

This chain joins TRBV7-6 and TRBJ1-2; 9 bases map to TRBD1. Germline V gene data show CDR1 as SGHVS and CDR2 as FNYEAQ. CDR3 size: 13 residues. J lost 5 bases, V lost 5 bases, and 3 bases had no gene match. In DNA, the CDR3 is TGTGCCAGCAGCCCGACAGGGGGGTATGGCTACACCTTC. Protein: CASSPTGGYGYTF.

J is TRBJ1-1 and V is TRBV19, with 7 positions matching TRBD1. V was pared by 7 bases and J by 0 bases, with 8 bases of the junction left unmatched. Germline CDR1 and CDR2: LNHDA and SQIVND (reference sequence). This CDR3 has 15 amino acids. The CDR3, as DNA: TGTGCCAGTACACGAGACAGGGCCATGAACACTGAAGCTTTCTTT. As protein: CASTRDRAMNTEAFF.

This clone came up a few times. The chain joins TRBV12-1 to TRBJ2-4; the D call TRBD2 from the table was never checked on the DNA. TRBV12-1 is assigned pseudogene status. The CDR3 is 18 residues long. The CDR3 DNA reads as TGTGCCAGCAGCTTTTCCCCTAAGCGAGCACTAGCCAAAAACATTCAGTACTTC. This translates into CASSFSPKRALAKNIQYF.

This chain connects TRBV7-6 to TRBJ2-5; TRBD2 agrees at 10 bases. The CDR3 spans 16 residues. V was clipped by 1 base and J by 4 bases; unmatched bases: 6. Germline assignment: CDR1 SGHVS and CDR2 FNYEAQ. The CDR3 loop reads CASSLERGGFGETQYF. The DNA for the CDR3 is TGTGCCAGCAGCTTAGAGCGGGGGGGGTTCGGAGAGACCCAGTACTTC.

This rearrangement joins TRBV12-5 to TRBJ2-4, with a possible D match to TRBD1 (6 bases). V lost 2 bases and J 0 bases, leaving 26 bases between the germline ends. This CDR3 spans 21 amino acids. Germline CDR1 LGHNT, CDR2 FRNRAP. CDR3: CASGLSRGRNIPHLAKNIQYF. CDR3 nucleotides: TGTGCTAGTGGTTTGAGCAGGGGTCGGAATATACCCCATTTAGCCAAAAACATTCAGTACTTC.

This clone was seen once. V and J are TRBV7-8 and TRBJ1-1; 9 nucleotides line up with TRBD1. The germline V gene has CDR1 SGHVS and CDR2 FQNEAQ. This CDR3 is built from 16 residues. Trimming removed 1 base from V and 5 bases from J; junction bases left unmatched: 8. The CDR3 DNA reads TGTGCCAGCAGCTTAGTAACAGGGGGCTGGGGGACTGAAGCTTTCTTT. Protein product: CASSLVTGGWGTEAFF.

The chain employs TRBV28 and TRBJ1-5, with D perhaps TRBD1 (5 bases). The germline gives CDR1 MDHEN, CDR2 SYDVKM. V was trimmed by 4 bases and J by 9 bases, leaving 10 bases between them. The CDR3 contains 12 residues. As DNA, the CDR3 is TGTGCCAGCAGTTGGTGGGGCCCGCCCCAGCATTTT. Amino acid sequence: CASSWWGPPQHF. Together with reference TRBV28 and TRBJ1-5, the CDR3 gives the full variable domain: DVKVTQSSRYLVKRTGEKVFLECVQDMDHENMFWYRQDPGLGLRLIYFSYDVKMKEKGDIPEGYSVSREKKERFSLILESASTNQTSMYLCASSWWGPPQHFGDGTRLSIL.

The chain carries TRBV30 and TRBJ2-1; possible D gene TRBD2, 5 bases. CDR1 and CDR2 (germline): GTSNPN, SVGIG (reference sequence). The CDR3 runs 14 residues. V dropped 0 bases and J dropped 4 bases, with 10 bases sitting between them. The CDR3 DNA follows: TGTGCCTGGAGTGTATCACGGGGATACAATGAGCAGTTCTTC. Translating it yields CAWSVSRGYNEQFF.

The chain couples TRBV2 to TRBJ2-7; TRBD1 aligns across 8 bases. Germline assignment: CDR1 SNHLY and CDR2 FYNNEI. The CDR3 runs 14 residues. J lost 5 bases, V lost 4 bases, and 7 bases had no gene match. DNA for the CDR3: TGTGCCAGCAGTGCAGTGGACAGGGTTAACGAGCAGTACTTC. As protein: CASSAVDRVNEQYF.

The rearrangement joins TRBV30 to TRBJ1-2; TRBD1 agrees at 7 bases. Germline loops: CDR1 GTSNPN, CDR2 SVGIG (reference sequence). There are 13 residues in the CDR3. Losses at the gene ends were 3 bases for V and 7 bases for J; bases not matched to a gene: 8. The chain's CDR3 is CAWSPTGEGGYTF. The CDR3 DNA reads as TGTGCCTGGAGCCCCACAGGGGAAGGTGGCTACACCTTC.

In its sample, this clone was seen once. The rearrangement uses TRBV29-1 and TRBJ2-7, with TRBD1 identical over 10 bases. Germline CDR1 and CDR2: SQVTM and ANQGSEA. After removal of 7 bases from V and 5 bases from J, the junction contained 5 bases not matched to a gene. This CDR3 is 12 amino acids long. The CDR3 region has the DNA TGCAGCGCGGGACAGGGGAGGGACGAGCAGTACTTC. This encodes CSAGQGRDEQYF.

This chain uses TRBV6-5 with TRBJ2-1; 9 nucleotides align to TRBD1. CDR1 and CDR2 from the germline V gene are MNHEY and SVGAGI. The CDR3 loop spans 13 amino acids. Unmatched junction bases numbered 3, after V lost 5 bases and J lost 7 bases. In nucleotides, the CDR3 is TGTGCCAGCAGTCGGGACAGGGATAATGAGCAGTTCTTC. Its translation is CASSRDRDNEQFF.

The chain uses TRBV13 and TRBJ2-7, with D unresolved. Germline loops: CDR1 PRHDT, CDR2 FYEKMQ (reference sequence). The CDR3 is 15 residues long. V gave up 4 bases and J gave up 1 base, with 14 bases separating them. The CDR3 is CASSSNRRRSYEQYF. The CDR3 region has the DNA TGTGCCAGCAGCTCCAACCGGAGACGGTCCTACGAGCAGTACTTC.

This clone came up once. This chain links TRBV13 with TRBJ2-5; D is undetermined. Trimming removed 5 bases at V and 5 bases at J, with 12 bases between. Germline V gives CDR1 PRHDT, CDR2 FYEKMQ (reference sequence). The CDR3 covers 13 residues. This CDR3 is CASSPQLGETQYF. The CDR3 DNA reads TGTGCCAGCAGCCCGCAACTCGGGGAGACCCAGTACTTC.

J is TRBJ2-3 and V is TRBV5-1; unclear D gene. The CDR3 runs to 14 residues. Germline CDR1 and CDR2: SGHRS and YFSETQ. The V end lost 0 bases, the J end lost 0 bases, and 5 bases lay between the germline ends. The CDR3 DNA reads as TGCGCCAGCAGCTTGGAACGGAGCACAGATACGCAGTATTTT. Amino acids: CASSLERSTDTQYF.

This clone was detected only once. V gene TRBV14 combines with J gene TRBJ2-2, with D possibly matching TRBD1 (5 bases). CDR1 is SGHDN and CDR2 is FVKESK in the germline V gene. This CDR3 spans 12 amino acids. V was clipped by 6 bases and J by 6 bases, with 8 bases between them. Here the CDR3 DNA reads TGTGCCAGCAGTCGGACACCCGGGGAGCTGTTTTTT. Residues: CASSRTPGELFF.